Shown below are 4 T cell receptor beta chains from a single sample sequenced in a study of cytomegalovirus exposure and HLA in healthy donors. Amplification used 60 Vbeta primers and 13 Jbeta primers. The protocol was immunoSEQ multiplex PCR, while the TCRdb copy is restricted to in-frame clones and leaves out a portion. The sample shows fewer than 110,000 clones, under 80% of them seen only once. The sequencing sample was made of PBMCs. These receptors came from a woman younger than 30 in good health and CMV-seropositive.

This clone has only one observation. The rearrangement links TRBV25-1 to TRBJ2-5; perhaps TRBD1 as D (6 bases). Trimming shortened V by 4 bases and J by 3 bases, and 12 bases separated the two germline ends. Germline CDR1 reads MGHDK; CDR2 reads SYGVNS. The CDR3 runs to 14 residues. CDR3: CASSGTAFEETQYF. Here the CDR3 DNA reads TGTGCCAGCAGTGGGACAGCCTTCGAAGAGACCCAGTACTTC.

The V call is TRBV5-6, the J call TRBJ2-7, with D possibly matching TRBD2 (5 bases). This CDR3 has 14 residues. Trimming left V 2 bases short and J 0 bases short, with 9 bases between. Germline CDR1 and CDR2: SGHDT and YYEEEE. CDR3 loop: CASSFRDYSYEQYF. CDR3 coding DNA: TGTGCCAGCAGCTTCCGAGACTACTCCTACGAGCAGTACTTC. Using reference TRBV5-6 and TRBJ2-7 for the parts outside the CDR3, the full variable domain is DAGVTQSPTHLIKTRGQQVTLRCSPKSGHDTVSWYQQALGQGPQFIFQYYEEEERQRGNFPDRFSGHQFPNYSSELNVNALLLGDSALYLCASSFRDYSYEQYFGPGTRLTVT.

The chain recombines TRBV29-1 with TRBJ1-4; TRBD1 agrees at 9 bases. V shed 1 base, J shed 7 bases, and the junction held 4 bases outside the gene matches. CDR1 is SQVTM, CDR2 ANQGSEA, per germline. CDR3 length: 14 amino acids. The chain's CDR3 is CSVEGTGDAEKLFF. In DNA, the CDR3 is TGCAGCGTTGAAGGGACAGGGGACGCTGAAAAACTGTTTTTT.

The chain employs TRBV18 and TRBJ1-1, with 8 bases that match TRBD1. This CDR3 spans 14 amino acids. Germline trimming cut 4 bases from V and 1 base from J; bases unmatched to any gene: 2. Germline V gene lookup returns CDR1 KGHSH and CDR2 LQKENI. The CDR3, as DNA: TGTGCCAGCTCACACAGGGGGAAGAACACTGAAGCTTTCTTT. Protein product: CASSHRGKNTEAFF. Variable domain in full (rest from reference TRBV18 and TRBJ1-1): NAGVMQNPRHLVRRRGQEARLRCSPMKGHSHVYWYRQLPEEGLKFMVYLQKENIIDESGMPKERFSAEFPKEGPSILRIQQVVRGDSAAYFCASSHRGKNTEAFFGQGTRLTVV.